This entry lists 15 T cell receptor beta chains sequenced from one sample in a study of T cells in Graves' hyperthyroidism and ophthalmopathy. RNA transcripts gave rise to amplified TCR beta CDR3 regions. HTBI primers were the set used in a first-round RT-PCR of the TCR CDR3. TCRdb called the multiplex PCR reads again in MiXCR, with one record for every CDR3 protein. Of hundreds of thousands of distinct CDR3 sequences listed, under 60% are singletons. Sequenced material: peripheral blood or thyroid tissue (not recorded which). These receptors were taken from a woman under 30 with Graves' hyperthyroidism.

This clonotype was detected ten times or more. The chain carries TRBV15 and TRBJ1-2; 7 positions match TRBD1. The CDR3 is made up of 16 amino acids. The germline V gene encodes CDR1 LNHNV and CDR2 YYDKDF (reference sequence). With 5 bases clipped from V and 4 bases from J, the junction kept 13 bases outside the gene matches. As DNA, the CDR3 is TGTGCCACCAGCGGAGCCGGACAGGCGAGACTCTATGGCTACACCTTC. This encodes CATSGAGQARLYGYTF.

This clonotype was observed a few times. The V call is TRBV9, the J call TRBJ2-2; 11 bases align to TRBD2. The CDR3 sequence is 17 residues long. With 0 bases clipped from V and 1 base from J, the junction kept 2 bases outside the gene matches. The germline V gene encodes CDR1 SGDLS and CDR2 YYNGEE. The CDR3 DNA follows: TGTGCCAGCAGCGTAGCTGGACTAGCGGGGAACACCGGGGAGCTGTTTTTT. Its protein is CASSVAGLAGNTGELFF.

This clonotype occurred a few times. This chain connects TRBV6-5 to TRBJ1-2; D is uncertain. The germline V gene encodes CDR1 MNHEY and CDR2 SVGAGI. The CDR3 extends over 14 amino acids. Deletions cut 0 bases from V and 4 bases from J, with 9 bases between. The DNA of the CDR3 is TGTGCCAGCAGTTACTCGCCAGGCACCTATGGCTACACCTTC. Translated, it gives CASSYSPGTYGYTF.

The genes are TRBV11-1 and TRBJ1-5; TRBD1 is a possible D gene (5 bases). The V end was cut by 5 bases, the J end by 6 bases, with 11 bases between. CDR3 length equals 13 residues. CDR1 is SGHAT, CDR2 FQDESV, per germline (reference sequence). The CDR3: CASSPVGGQPQHF. In DNA form, the CDR3 reads TGTGCCAGCAGCCCCGTGGGGGGTCAGCCCCAGCATTTT.

This chain uses TRBV7-8 with TRBJ2-7; TRBD1 agrees at 11 bases. CDR1 SGHVS and CDR2 FQNEAQ come from the germline V gene. The J segment lost 4 bases and the V segment lost 5 bases, leaving 7 bases of the junction unmatched. The CDR3 loop spans 15 amino acids. CDR3 nucleotide sequence: TGTGCCAGCAGCATTGGACAGGGGGCGGGGTACGAGCAGTACTTC. Amino acid sequence: CASSIGQGAGYEQYF.

This chain uses TRBV20-1 with TRBJ2-5, with D tentatively TRBD2 (5 bases). The germline V gene encodes CDR1 DFQATT and CDR2 SNEGSKA (reference sequence). The V end was cut by 2 bases, the J end by 5 bases, with 24 bases between. CDR3 length equals 17 residues. The CDR3 here is CSARPNHQLDPQETQYF. CDR3 nucleotide sequence: TGCAGTGCTAGACCCAACCACCAACTAGACCCCCAGGAGACCCAGTACTTC.

This clonotype showed up just a few times. The rearrangement joins TRBV19 to TRBJ1-2; D ambiguous. CDR1 and CDR2 (germline): LNHDA, SQIVND (reference sequence). V was clipped by 3 bases and J by 0 bases, with 8 bases between them. The CDR3 runs 14 residues. CDR3 nucleotide sequence: TGTGCCAGTAGTATCTTCTCCGCTAACTATGGCTACACCTTC. Residues: CASSIFSANYGYTF.

This clonotype has at least ten counts. The CDR3 reads CATSDVTSTETQYF. CDR3 nucleotide sequence: TGTGCCACCAGTGATGTGACTAGCACAGAGACCCAGTACTTC. V and J are TRBV24-1 and TRBJ2-5, with 7 bases matching TRBD2. Germline V gives CDR1 KGHDR, CDR2 SFDVKD. The junction had 4 bases not matched to a gene; V was cut back by 3 bases and J by 4 bases. The CDR3 runs 14 residues.

This clonotype was seen ten or more times. V is TRBV2 and J is TRBJ1-1, with D perhaps TRBD1 (5 bases). The V and J ends lost 3 bases and 1 base respectively, with 12 bases between them. Germline V gene data show CDR1 as SNHLY and CDR2 as FYNNEI. The CDR3 is 15 amino acids. The CDR3 coding sequence is TGTGCCAGCAGTGAGGGGCCAGGGCAGAACACTGAAGCTTTCTTT. This sequence encodes CASSEGPGQNTEAFF.

This clonotype has ten or more counts. The V gene is TRBV2, the J gene TRBJ2-5; D is undetermined. Germline CDR1 reads SNHLY; CDR2 reads FYNNEI. This CDR3 has 11 residues. V was clipped by 5 bases and J by 3 bases, with 4 bases between them. The CDR3 here is CASSHKETQYF. The CDR3 DNA is TGTGCCAGCAGTCATAAAGAGACCCAGTACTTC.

Only a few counts were recorded for this clonotype. The chain is built from TRBV19 and TRBJ2-7, with 11 bases that match TRBD2. The CDR3 contains 15 residues. J was trimmed by 2 bases and V by 4 bases; bases with no gene match: 4. Germline loops: CDR1 LNHDA, CDR2 SQIVND (reference sequence). The CDR3 region is CASSTGTSGPYEQYF. For the CDR3, the DNA is TGTGCCAGTAGTACAGGGACTAGCGGTCCCTACGAGCAGTACTTC.

The V and J genes are TRBV10-3 and TRBJ1-5; D might be TRBD1 (5 bases). The germline CDR1 and CDR2 sequences are ENHRY and SYGVKD. V was pared by 10 bases and J by 2 bases, with 15 bases between. The length of the CDR3 is 14 residues. In nucleotides, the CDR3 is TGTGCCAGCGGGAGGGGTGAACGCAATCAGCCCCAGCATTTT. Translation: CASGRGERNQPQHF.

The chain combines TRBV9 with TRBJ1-1; possible D gene TRBD1, 5 bases. The CDR3 totals 14 residues. Germline V gene data show CDR1 as SGDLS and CDR2 as YYNGEE. The V gene lost 4 bases and the J gene lost 4 bases, with 14 bases spanning the gap. The CDR3 is CASSPDGAGTEAFF. The CDR3 nucleotides read TGTGCCAGCAGCCCTGATGGGGCTGGCACTGAAGCTTTCTTT.

V gene TRBV10-3 combines with J gene TRBJ1-6; no clear D. Germline CDR1 and CDR2: ENHRY and SYGVKD. The CDR3 is made up of 15 amino acids. The V end lost 3 bases, the J end lost 9 bases, and 15 bases lay between the germline ends. The CDR3 coding sequence is TGTGCCATCAGTGATAGGGCAGGAGGAGGTTCACCCCTCCACTTT. Translating gives CAISDRAGGGSPLHF.

This clonotype was recorded once. The chain combines TRBV15 with TRBJ1-2; 8 bases are shared with TRBD1. Unmatched junction bases numbered 5, after V lost 1 base and J lost 7 bases. Germline V gene data show CDR1 as LNHNV and CDR2 as YYDKDF (reference sequence). This CDR3 comprises 14 residues. CDR3 sequence: CATSRGAGGLGYTF. Written as DNA, the CDR3 is TGTGCCACCAGCAGAGGGGCAGGGGGCCTTGGCTACACCTTC.